The 32 T cell receptor beta chains reported below all come from one sample, sequenced in a study of graft-versus-host responses after intestinal transplantation. TCRdb's table, derived via immunoSEQ multiplex PCR, lists solely in-frame clones and lacks some. The table lists about 39,000 clones, about 96% of them singletons, with less than 0.25% in the top ten. These receptors' antigens are unknown. This sample comprised unstimulated CD8+ T cells sorted from spleen or lymph node cells, obtained before transplant. These receptors all come from a human donor who was the organ donor for an intestinal transplant.

The V gene is TRBV7-9, the J gene TRBJ1-5; 8 bases line up with TRBD1. The germline CDR1 and CDR2 sequences are SEHNR and FQNEAQ (reference sequence). The CDR3 runs 16 residues. V was clipped by 8 bases and J by 5 bases; unmatched bases: 14. The CDR3 spells CASAPDADREDQPQHF. The CDR3, as DNA: TGTGCCAGCGCCCCAGATGCGGACAGGGAGGATCAGCCCCAGCATTTT.

J is TRBJ2-1 and V is TRBV13; the D gene is possibly TRBD2 (6 bases). The germline gives CDR1 PRHDT, CDR2 FYEKMQ (reference sequence). The CDR3 covers 14 residues. V was cut by 4 bases and J by 8 bases, with 15 bases left in between. The CDR3 DNA follows: TGTGCCAGCAGCTCAGCCCCTAGCGCGGATGAGCAGTTCTTC. This sequence encodes CASSSAPSADEQFF.

The chain joins TRBV5-5 to TRBJ1-6, with D tentatively TRBD1 (6 bases). Looked up from germline, CDR1 is SGHKS and CDR2 is YYEKEE (reference sequence). The CDR3 is 17 residues long. V was trimmed by 0 bases and J by 0 bases, leaving 10 bases between them. The CDR3 region is CASSLEGVGSYNSPLHF. The DNA for the CDR3 is TGTGCCAGCAGCTTGGAGGGGGTAGGCTCCTATAATTCACCCCTCCACTTT.

The V call is TRBV6-1, the J call TRBJ2-7; D is uncertain. Germline V CDR1 and CDR2: MNHNS, SASEGT. The CDR3 extends over 11 amino acids. The V and J ends lost 5 bases and 3 bases respectively, with 5 bases between them. CDR3 in amino acids: CASSYVYEQYF. CDR3 DNA sequence: TGTGCCAGCAGTTACGTCTACGAGCAGTACTTC.

The chain recombines TRBV4-2 with TRBJ2-3, with 11 bases aligning to TRBD2. Germline CDR1 is LGHNA and CDR2 is YNFKEQ. The J segment lost 2 bases and the V segment lost 4 bases, leaving 5 bases of the junction unmatched. CDR3 size: 16 residues. CDR3 region: CASSPIAGGYTDTQYF. CDR3 nucleotides: TGTGCCAGCAGCCCAATAGCGGGGGGGTACACAGATACGCAGTATTTT.

V usage is TRBV19 and J usage is TRBJ2-7, with 9 positions matching TRBD1. The CDR3 has 14 residues. Germline CDR1 LNHDA, CDR2 SQIVND (reference sequence). J gave up 4 bases and V 5 bases, and 6 bases lay outside the gene matches. CDR3 DNA: TGTGCCAGTAGTCCGGGACAGGGAAATTACGAGCAGTACTTC. Its translation is CASSPGQGNYEQYF. Full variable domain (rest looked up from reference TRBV19 and TRBJ2-7): DGGITQSPKYLFRKEGQNVTLSCEQNLNHDAMYWYRQDPGQGLRLIYYSQIVNDFQKGDIAEGYSVSREKKESFPLTVTSAQKNPTAFYLCASSPGQGNYEQYFGPGTRLTVT.

This chain uses TRBV12-2 with TRBJ1-1. TRBV12-2 is termed a pseudogene. This CDR3 has 13 residues. The DNA of the CDR3 is TGTGCAAGTCGCTTGAAGAAGAACACTGAAGCTTTCTTT. Translating gives CASRLKKNTEAFF.

The chain recombines TRBV2 with TRBJ2-7; tentatively, D is TRBD1 (6 bases). The CDR3 contains 14 residues. The V end lost 6 bases, the J end lost 0 bases, and 12 bases lay between the germline ends. CDR1 SNHLY and CDR2 FYNNEI come from the germline V gene. The DNA of the CDR3 is TGTGCCAGCAGAATGGGACACCTCTCCTACGAGCAGTACTTC. It translates to CASRMGHLSYEQYF.

The chain combines TRBV30 with TRBJ1-2; 8 bases fit TRBD1. Germline values: CDR1 GTSNPN, CDR2 SVGIG (reference sequence). The V and J ends lost 4 bases and 4 bases, in that order; junction bases with no gene match: 2. The CDR3 runs to 12 residues. The CDR3 bases are TGTGCCTGGAAGACAGGGGCCTATGGCTACACCTTC. As protein: CAWKTGAYGYTF.

The chain combines TRBV7-2 with TRBJ2-1; 9 bases agree with TRBD2. Losses at the gene ends were 0 bases for V and 2 bases for J; bases not matched to a gene: 5. This CDR3 contains 17 residues. Per germline, CDR1 SGHTA and CDR2 FQGNSA. Here the CDR3 reads CASSLAGASGTYNEQFF. CDR3 DNA: TGTGCCAGCAGCTTAGCGGGGGCTAGCGGGACCTACAATGAGCAGTTCTTC. Full variable domain (rest looked up from reference TRBV7-2 and TRBJ2-1): GAGVSQSPSNKVTEKGKDVELRCDPISGHTALYWYRQSLGQGLEFLIYFQGNSAPDKSGLPSDRFSAERTGGSVSTLTIQRTQQEDSAVYLCASSLAGASGTYNEQFFGPGTRLTVL.

This clone was observed a single time. The V gene is TRBV27, the J gene TRBJ2-1, with 11 nucleotides matching TRBD2. V lost 5 bases, J lost 8 bases, and 5 bases stayed unmatched. Germline V lookup: CDR1 MNHEY, CDR2 SMNVEV (reference sequence). The CDR3 covers 14 residues. This chain's CDR3 is CASSVSGGAYEQFF. CDR3 bases: TGTGCCAGCAGTGTTAGCGGGGGGGCCTATGAGCAGTTCTTC.

The CDR3 loop reads CASSGLLRGGSDTQYF. The CDR3, as DNA: TGTGCCAGCAGCGGACTTCTGAGGGGAGGATCAGATACGCAGTATTTT. The chain links TRBV9 to TRBJ2-3, with D perhaps TRBD2 (6 bases). Trimming removed 3 bases from V and 4 bases from J, with 18 bases in between. The CDR3 spans 16 residues. From germline, CDR1 is SGDLS and CDR2 YYNGEE. Variable domain in full (rest from reference TRBV9 and TRBJ2-3): DSGVTQTPKHLITATGQRVTLRCSPRSGDLSVYWYQQSLDQGLQFLIQYYNGEERAKGNILERFSAQQFPDLHSELNLSSLELGDSALYFCASSGLLRGGSDTQYFGPGTRLTVL.

This sequence joins TRBV9 and TRBJ1-1, with D unclear. CDR3 size: 14 residues. Trimming removed 2 bases at V and 4 bases at J, with 12 bases between. The germline V gene has CDR1 SGDLS and CDR2 YYNGEE. In DNA, the CDR3 is TGTGCCAGCAGCGTTTGGGATTCGGGCACTGAAGCTTTCTTT. Amino acid sequence: CASSVWDSGTEAFF.

The count of this clone is one. The V gene is TRBV5-1, the J gene TRBJ2-7, with D tentatively TRBD2 (5 bases). The CDR3 is made up of 11 amino acids. Trimming cost V 6 bases and J 5 bases, with 9 bases left between them. Germline lookup yields CDR1 SGHRS and CDR2 YFSETQ. CDR3 region: CASTNGDEQYF. As DNA, the CDR3 is TGCGCCAGCACCAACGGGGACGAGCAGTACTTC. The variable domain in full, completed from reference TRBV5-1 and TRBJ2-7, reads KAGVTQTPRYLIKTRGQQVTLSCSPISGHRSVSWYQQTPGQGLQFLFEYFSETQRNKGNFPGRFSGRQFSNSRSEMNVSTLELGDSALYLCASTNGDEQYFGPGTRLTVT.

J is TRBJ1-3 and V is TRBV6-5; D remains unclear. V dropped 0 bases and J dropped 3 bases, with 6 bases sitting between them. Germline CDR1 is MNHEY and CDR2 is SVGAGI. The CDR3 loop spans 14 amino acids. CDR3 protein: CASSYSGVGNTIYF. The CDR3 region has the DNA TGTGCCAGCAGTTACTCTGGGGTTGGAAACACCATATATTTT.

V is TRBV21-1 and J is TRBJ1-5. TRBV21-1 is recorded as a pseudogene. This CDR3 is 14 amino acids long. For the CDR3, the DNA is TGTGCCAGCAGCCGGGAGGGGCCCGGGCAGCCCCAGCATTTT. Its protein is CASSREGPGQPQHF.

The chain joins TRBV11-2 to TRBJ2-3; D assignment may be TRBD1 or TRBD2 (5 bases each). V was shortened by 5 bases and J by 4 bases, with 7 bases between the two germline ends. CDR1 and CDR2 from the germline V gene are SGHAT and FQNNGV. This CDR3 spans 12 amino acids. Written as DNA, the CDR3 is TGTGCCAGCAGCGAGGGGTCAGATACGCAGTATTTT. Translation gives CASSEGSDTQYF.

V is TRBV19 and J is TRBJ1-1, with 7 positions matching TRBD1. CDR1 and CDR2 (germline): LNHDA, SQIVND (reference sequence). The V and J ends lost 5 bases and 4 bases, in that order; junction bases with no gene match: 7. CDR3 length equals 14 residues. CDR3 bases: TGTGCCAGTAGTTTACGGACAGGCACCACTGAAGCTTTCTTT. It is translated as CASSLRTGTTEAFF. Full variable domain (rest looked up from reference TRBV19 and TRBJ1-1): DGGITQSPKYLFRKEGQNVTLSCEQNLNHDAMYWYRQDPGQGLRLIYYSQIVNDFQKGDIAEGYSVSREKKESFPLTVTSAQKNPTAFYLCASSLRTGTTEAFFGQGTRLTVV.

This clone was seen once. Written as DNA, the CDR3 is TGTGCCAGCTCACCATCTGGCGGTAGCAATCAGCCCCAGCATTTT. Protein product: CASSPSGGSNQPQHF. The genes are TRBV18 and TRBJ1-5; D ambiguous. V lost 2 bases to trimming and J lost 0 bases, with 8 bases between them. Germline V gene sequence: CDR1 KGHSH, CDR2 LQKENI. The CDR3 contains 15 residues.

The CDR3 DNA is TGTGCCAGCAGTTTTATAGGGGGAGATGGCTACACCTTC. Amino acid sequence: CASSFIGGDGYTF. The chain combines TRBV28 with TRBJ1-2; TRBD1 is a possible D gene (6 bases). CDR3 length: 13 amino acids. Germline V gives CDR1 MDHEN, CDR2 SYDVKM. Deletions cut 3 bases from V and 6 bases from J, with 11 bases between.

The chain combines TRBV19 with TRBJ2-2, with 11 bases that match TRBD1. This CDR3 is built from 17 residues. J lost 2 bases, V lost 5 bases, and 7 bases had no gene match. From germline, CDR1 is LNHDA and CDR2 SQIVND (reference sequence). In nucleotides, the CDR3 is TGTGCCAGTAGTTCGCGGACAGGGGGCATAAACACCGGGGAGCTGTTTTTT. Translated, it gives CASSSRTGGINTGELFF.

This clone was detected only once. The rearrangement uses TRBV2 and TRBJ2-7; tentatively, D is TRBD2 (5 bases). The CDR3 is 15 amino acids. V was pared by 1 base and J by 4 bases, with 14 bases between. Germline loops: CDR1 SNHLY, CDR2 FYNNEI. The CDR3 loop is CASSEEPEAAYEQYF. The CDR3 bases are TGTGCCAGCAGTGAAGAGCCGGAAGCGGCATACGAGCAGTACTTC.

The chain employs TRBV7-9 and TRBJ2-5; weak D call: TRBD2 (6 bases). The V gene's germline CDR1 is SEHNR and CDR2 FQNEAQ (reference sequence). CDR3 size: 18 residues. V gave up 4 bases and J gave up 3 bases, with 24 bases separating them. The CDR3 reads CASSWDLNLRGGEETQYF. The CDR3 DNA sequence: TGTGCCAGCAGCTGGGACTTAAATTTGAGAGGAGGGGAAGAGACCCAGTACTTC. The full variable domain, rest sourced from reference TRBV7-9 and TRBJ2-5, is DTGVSQNPRHKITKRGQNVTFRCDPISEHNRLYWYRQTLGQGPEFLTYFQNEAQLEKSRLLSDRFSAERPKGSFSTLEIQRTEQGDSAMYLCASSWDLNLRGGEETQYFGPGTRLLVL.

This chain joins TRBV29-1 and TRBJ2-7; 8 nucleotides align to TRBD1. The CDR3 is 15 amino acids. V was pared by 0 bases and J by 2 bases, with 6 bases of the junction left unmatched. Germline V lookup: CDR1 SQVTM, CDR2 ANQGSEA. In DNA, the CDR3 is TGCAGCGTTGAAGATCGGCCGGACAGGGCCTACGAGCAGTACTTC. Its protein product is CSVEDRPDRAYEQYF.

The V and J genes are TRBV28 and TRBJ1-3; D is undetermined. CDR3 length: 11 residues. Trimming left V 4 bases short and J 6 bases short, with 4 bases between. Germline-derived CDR1 and CDR2 are MDHEN and SYDVKM. CDR3 region: CASSYPNTIYF. The CDR3 DNA sequence: TGTGCCAGCAGTTACCCAAACACCATATATTTT.

This sequence joins TRBV25-1 and TRBJ2-6; D gene ambiguous. With 4 bases removed from V and 5 bases from J, the gap between germline ends came to 3 bases. Per the germline V gene, CDR1 is MGHDK and CDR2 is SYGVNS. The CDR3 has 12 amino acids. The CDR3 coding sequence is TGTGCCAGCAGTGCGCGGGCCAACGTCCTGACTTTC. Translating it yields CASSARANVLTF.

V and J are TRBV9 and TRBJ2-1; D is perhaps TRBD2 (7 bases). V dropped 4 bases and J dropped 5 bases, with 16 bases sitting between them. This CDR3 region has 15 residues. The germline V gene encodes CDR1 SGDLS and CDR2 YYNGEE. CDR3 nucleotide sequence: TGTGCCAGCAGCTCAGAGGGGGGGGGAAACAATGAGCAGTTCTTC. This sequence encodes CASSSEGGGNNEQFF.

V is TRBV30 and J is TRBJ2-5; D is undetermined. Trimming cost V 0 bases and J 5 bases, with 16 bases left between them. This CDR3 comprises 15 residues. In germline, CDR1 is GTSNPN, CDR2 SVGIG (reference sequence). The DNA for the CDR3 is TGTGCCTGGAGTGTACAAGGTCCGATTTGGGAGACCCAGTACTTC. Amino acid sequence: CAWSVQGPIWETQYF.

The genes are TRBV5-1 and TRBJ2-5; TRBD1 agrees at 11 bases. V lost 4 bases, J lost 5 bases, and 4 bases stayed unmatched. The V gene's germline CDR1 is SGHRS and CDR2 YFSETQ. The CDR3 consists of 14 residues. CDR3 region: CASSPGQGVETQYF. In nucleotides, the CDR3 is TGCGCCAGCAGCCCGGGACAGGGGGTCGAGACCCAGTACTTC.

V gene TRBV27 combines with J gene TRBJ1-1; D gene ambiguous. Germline V gene lookup returns CDR1 MNHEY and CDR2 SMNVEV (reference sequence). Between the trimmed V and J ends, which lost 6 bases and 1 base, there was a span of 12 bases. The CDR3 extends over 14 amino acids. CDR3 DNA sequence: TGTGCCAGCAGGTACGGGAGTGGGAACACTGAAGCTTTCTTT. It encodes CASRYGSGNTEAFF.

This chain connects TRBV6-6 to TRBJ1-5; no definite D call. Trimming left V 0 bases short and J 5 bases short, with 8 bases between. The CDR3 contains 14 residues. CDR1 MNHNY and CDR2 SVGAGI come from the germline V gene (reference sequence). The CDR3 DNA is TGTGCCAGCAGTTACTCGTCGAGCGATCAGCCCCAGCATTTT. Translation: CASSYSSSDQPQHF.

In this sample, this clone turned up once. The rearrangement uses TRBV30 and TRBJ2-3, with 10 bases lining up with TRBD2. Germline V gene lookup returns CDR1 GTSNPN and CDR2 SVGIG (reference sequence). The junction had 3 bases not matched to a gene; V was cut back by 6 bases and J by 0 bases. This CDR3 has 14 residues. This CDR3 is CACSGGTSTDTQYF. CDR3 nucleotide sequence: TGTGCCTGTAGCGGGGGGACTAGCACAGATACGCAGTATTTT.